Listed below are T cell receptor beta chains from one sample, sequenced in a study of OX40 agonist ivuxolimab in advanced cancers. Profiling relied on immunoSEQ multiplex PCR, and the TCRdb table lists in-frame clones only, not all of them. The table has tens of thousands of clones, about 86% seen once; the top ten hold less than 3%. The sequences come from CD4+ or CD8+ T cells sorted from blood, collected in a trial of the OX40 agonist ivuxolimab. The origin of the receptors is an adult with an advanced solid tumor such as melanoma, head and neck, liver or kidney cancer. CDR3s include the opening cysteine and the closing phenylalanine or tryptophan. Each record gives: V gene, CDR3 protein.

>TRBV5-1
CASSLGTFGVETQYF
>TRBV6-1
CASSANGVEQFF
>TRBV11-2
CASSLRGRLYATNEKLFF
>TRBV7-9
CASSLRGPIRGPTYEQYF
>TRBV6-1
CASRLAGAGETQYF
>TRBV11-2
CASSTGYYGYTF
>TRBV4-1
CASSHSGTSRFDSYEQYF
>TRBV7-3
CASSPPGVGGTGELFF
>TRBV5-1
CASSAGLAGPYNEQFF
>TRBV7-3
CASSLVGGRKGETQYF
>TRBV28
CASIAPVRGQNGYTF
>TRBV6-5
CASSPQGLGNTIYF
>TRBV2
CASSETTFNQPQHF
>TRBV4-2
CASHQRAGYITADGYTF
>TRBV7-3
CASSSQGLDGYTF
>TRBV4-3
CASSQDWRDQPQHF
>TRBV30
CAWGVKGNQPQHF
>TRBV19
CASSIVWGGGPYEQYF
>TRBV2
CASSGLRVSDTQYF
>TRBV13
CASGGQGLGQETQYF
>TRBV5-1
CASSLAQVTAYEQYF
>TRBV7-9
CASSHLPEGGYTF
>TRBV18
CASSPNFSPSSYEQYF
>TRBV7-2
CASSLGPSWNLETQYF
>TRBV5-1
CASSFVAGPLNTEAFF
>TRBV19
CASRGRSTGELFF
>TRBV6-1
CASSQGRRNEKLFF
>TRBV6-5
CASRTGFGDTQYF
>TRBV30
CAWSVGGSSGNTIYF
>TRBV10-3
CAISDGGLNQPQHF
>TRBV6-5
CASRVGRGRRGGYTF
>TRBV7-2
CASSLVAGGTDTQYF
>TRBV2
CASRVSNQPQHF
>TRBV27
CASSLRAYQANEKLFF
>TRBV7-2
CASSLAPGLVSNEQYF
>TRBV7-9
CASSSTTRLVRTQYF
>TRBV6-4
CASSDFSGSSYNEQFF